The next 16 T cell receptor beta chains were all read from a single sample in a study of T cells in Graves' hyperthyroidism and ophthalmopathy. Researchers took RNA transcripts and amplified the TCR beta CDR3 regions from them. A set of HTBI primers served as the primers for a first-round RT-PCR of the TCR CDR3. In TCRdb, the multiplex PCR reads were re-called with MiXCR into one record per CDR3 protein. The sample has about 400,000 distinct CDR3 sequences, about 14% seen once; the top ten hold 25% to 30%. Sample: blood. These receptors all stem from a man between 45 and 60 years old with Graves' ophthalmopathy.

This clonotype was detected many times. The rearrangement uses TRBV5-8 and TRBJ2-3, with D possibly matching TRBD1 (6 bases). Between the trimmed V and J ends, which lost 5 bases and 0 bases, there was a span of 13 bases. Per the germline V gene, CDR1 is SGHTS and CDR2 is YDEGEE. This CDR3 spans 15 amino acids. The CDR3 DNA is TGTGCCAGCAGTCAAGGACAGATGAGCACAGATACGCAGTATTTT. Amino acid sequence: CASSQGQMSTDTQYF. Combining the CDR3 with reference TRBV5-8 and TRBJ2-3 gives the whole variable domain EAGVTQSPTHLIKTRGQQATLRCSPISGHTSVYWYQQALGLGLQFLLWYDEGEERNRGNFPPRFSGRQFPNYSSELNVNALELEDSALYLCASSQGQMSTDTQYFGPGTRLTVL.

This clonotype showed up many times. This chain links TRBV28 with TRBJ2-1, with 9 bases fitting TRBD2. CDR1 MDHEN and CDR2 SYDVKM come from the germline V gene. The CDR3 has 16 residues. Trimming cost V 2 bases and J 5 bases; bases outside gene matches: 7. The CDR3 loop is CASSLNAGGRDNEQFF. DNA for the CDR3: TGTGCCAGCAGTTTAAATGCGGGCGGGAGGGACAATGAGCAGTTCTTC.

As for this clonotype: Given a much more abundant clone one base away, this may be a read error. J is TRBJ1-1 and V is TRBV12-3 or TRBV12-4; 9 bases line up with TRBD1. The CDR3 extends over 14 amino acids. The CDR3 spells CASRQGQGNTGAFF. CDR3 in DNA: TGTGCCAGCAGGCAAGGACAGGGGAACACTGGAGCTTTCTTT.

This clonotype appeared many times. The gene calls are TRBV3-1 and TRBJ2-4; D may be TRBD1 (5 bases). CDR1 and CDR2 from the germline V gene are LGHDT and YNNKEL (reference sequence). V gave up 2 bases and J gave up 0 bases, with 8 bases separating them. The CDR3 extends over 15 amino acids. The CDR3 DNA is TGTGCCAGCAGCCAATTTCAGGGAGCCAAAAACATTCAGTACTTC. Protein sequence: CASSQFQGAKNIQYF.

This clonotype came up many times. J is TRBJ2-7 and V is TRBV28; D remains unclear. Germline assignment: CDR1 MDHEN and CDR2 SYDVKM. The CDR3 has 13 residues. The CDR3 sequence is CATSIGWGYEQYF. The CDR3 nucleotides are TGTGCTACAAGCATCGGATGGGGCTACGAGCAGTACTTC.

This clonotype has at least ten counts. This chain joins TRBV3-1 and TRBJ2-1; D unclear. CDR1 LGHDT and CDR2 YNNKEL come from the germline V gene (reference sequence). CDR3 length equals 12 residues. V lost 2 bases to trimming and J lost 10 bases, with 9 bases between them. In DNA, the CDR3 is TGTGCCAGCAGCCAATCAGGTACCGAGCAGTTCTTC. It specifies CASSQSGTEQFF.

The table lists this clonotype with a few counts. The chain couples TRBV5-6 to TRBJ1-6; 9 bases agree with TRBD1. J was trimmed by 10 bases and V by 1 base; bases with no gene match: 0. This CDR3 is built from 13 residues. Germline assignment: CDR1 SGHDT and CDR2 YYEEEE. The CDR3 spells CASSLTGGSPLHF. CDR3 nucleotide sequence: TGTGCCAGCAGCTTGACAGGGGGCTCACCCCTCCACTTT.

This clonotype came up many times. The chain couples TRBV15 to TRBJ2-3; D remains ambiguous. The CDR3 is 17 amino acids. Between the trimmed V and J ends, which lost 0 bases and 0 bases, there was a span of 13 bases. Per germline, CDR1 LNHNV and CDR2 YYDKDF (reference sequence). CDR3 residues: CATSRDRIFRSTDTQYF. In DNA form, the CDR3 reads TGTGCCACCAGCAGAGATCGCATCTTTCGGAGCACAGATACGCAGTATTTT.

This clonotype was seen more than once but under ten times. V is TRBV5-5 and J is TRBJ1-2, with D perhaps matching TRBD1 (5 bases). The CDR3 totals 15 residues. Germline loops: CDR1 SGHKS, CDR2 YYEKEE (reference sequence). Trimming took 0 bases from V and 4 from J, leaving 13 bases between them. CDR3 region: CASSLVAGGGYGYTF. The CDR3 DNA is TGTGCCAGCAGCTTGGTCGCGGGTGGGGGCTATGGCTACACCTTC.

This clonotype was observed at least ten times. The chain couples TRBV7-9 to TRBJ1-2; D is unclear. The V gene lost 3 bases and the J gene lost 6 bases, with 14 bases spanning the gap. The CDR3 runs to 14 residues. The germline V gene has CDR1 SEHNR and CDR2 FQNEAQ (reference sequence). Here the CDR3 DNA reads TGTGCCAGCAGCTTGGGAACCTTTGGGCATGGCTACACCTTC. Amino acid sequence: CASSLGTFGHGYTF. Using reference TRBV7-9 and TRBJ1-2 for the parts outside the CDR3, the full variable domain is DTGVSQNPRHKITKRGQNVTFRCDPISEHNRLYWYRQTLGQGPEFLTYFQNEAQLEKSRLLSDRFSAERPKGSFSTLEIQRTEQGDSAMYLCASSLGTFGHGYTFGSGTRLTVV.

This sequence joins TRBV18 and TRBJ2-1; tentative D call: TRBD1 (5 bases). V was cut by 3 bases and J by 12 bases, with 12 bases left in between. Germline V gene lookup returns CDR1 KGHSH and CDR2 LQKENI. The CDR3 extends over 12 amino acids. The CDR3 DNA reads TGTGCCAGCTCACCTAGGGGCCAGTGGCAGTTCTTC. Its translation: CASSPRGQWQFF.

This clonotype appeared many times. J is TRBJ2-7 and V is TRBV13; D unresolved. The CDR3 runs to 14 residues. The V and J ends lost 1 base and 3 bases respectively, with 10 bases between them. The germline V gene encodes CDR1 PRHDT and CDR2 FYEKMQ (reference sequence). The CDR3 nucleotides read TGTGCCAGCAGCTTAGTCTTATTAGGCTACGAGCAGTACTTC. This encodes CASSLVLLGYEQYF.

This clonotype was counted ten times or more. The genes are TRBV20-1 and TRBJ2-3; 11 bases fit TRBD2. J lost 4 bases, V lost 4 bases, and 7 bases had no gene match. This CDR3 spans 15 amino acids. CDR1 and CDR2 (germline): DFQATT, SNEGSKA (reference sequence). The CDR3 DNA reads TGCAGTGCTACACCACTAGCGGGAGTGTCAGATACGCAGTATTTT. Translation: CSATPLAGVSDTQYF.

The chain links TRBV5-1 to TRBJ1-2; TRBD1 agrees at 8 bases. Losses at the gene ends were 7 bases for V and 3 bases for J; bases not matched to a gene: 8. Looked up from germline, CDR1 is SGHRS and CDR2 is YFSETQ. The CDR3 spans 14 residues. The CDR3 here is CASSPMTGDYGYTF. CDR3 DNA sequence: TGCGCCAGCTCCCCTATGACAGGGGACTATGGCTACACCTTC.

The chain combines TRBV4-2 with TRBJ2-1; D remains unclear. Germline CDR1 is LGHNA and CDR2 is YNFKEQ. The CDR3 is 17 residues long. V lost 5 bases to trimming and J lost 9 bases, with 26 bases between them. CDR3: CASSEVRAVIVSTEQFF. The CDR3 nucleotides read TGTGCCAGCAGCGAAGTCCGCGCCGTAATTGTCTCTACTGAGCAGTTCTTC.

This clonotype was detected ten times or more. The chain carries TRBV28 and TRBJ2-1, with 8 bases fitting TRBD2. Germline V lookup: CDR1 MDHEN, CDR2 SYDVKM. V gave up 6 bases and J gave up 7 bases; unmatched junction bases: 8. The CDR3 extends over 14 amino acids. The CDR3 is CASSPGGVVNEQFF. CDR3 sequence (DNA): TGTGCCAGCAGCCCGGGAGGGGTTGTGAATGAGCAGTTCTTC.